Listed here are 6 T cell receptor beta chains from one sample, sequenced in a study of PD-L1 blockade in urothelial cancer. TCRdb's copy holds only in-frame clones and misses some; the assay was immunoSEQ multiplex PCR. The data contain some 46,000 clones, around 82% of them singletons. The sample's time point: pretreatment peripheral blood. Specimen: PBMCs, collected around atezolizumab (anti-PD-L1) treatment. The origin of the receptors is a man aged 60 to 75 with urothelial cancer.

The rearrangement links TRBV28 to TRBJ2-1, with 12 bases aligning to TRBD1. The V gene's germline CDR1 is MDHEN and CDR2 SYDVKM. This CDR3 comprises 16 residues. The V and J ends lost 6 bases and 8 bases, in that order; junction bases with no gene match: 11. CDR3 amino acids: CASSPWVGQGAYEQFF. CDR3 in DNA: TGTGCCAGCAGCCCCTGGGTGGGACAGGGGGCCTATGAGCAGTTCTTC. Using reference TRBV28 and TRBJ2-1 for the parts outside the CDR3, the full variable domain is DVKVTQSSRYLVKRTGEKVFLECVQDMDHENMFWYRQDPGLGLRLIYFSYDVKMKEKGDIPEGYSVSREKKERFSLILESASTNQTSMYLCASSPWVGQGAYEQFFGPGTRLTVL.

The genes are TRBV28 and TRBJ2-7, with TRBD2 identical over 7 bases. This CDR3 is built from 15 residues. Germline CDR1 is MDHEN and CDR2 is SYDVKM. V dropped 7 bases and J dropped 0; count of bases not matched to a gene: 9. This CDR3 is CASKVGGSTSYEQYF. The CDR3 region has the DNA TGTGCCAGCAAAGTGGGCGGGAGTACCTCCTACGAGCAGTACTTC.

V and J are TRBV7-9 and TRBJ2-2, with 7 nucleotides matching TRBD1. J was trimmed by 7 bases and V by 5 bases; bases with no gene match: 7. The CDR3 consists of 14 residues. Germline assignment: CDR1 SEHNR and CDR2 FQNEAQ (reference sequence). The CDR3 coding sequence is TGTGCCAGCAGCGGGACAGATGTGGACGGGGAGCTGTTTTTT. This sequence encodes CASSGTDVDGELFF.

This sequence joins TRBV10-3 and TRBJ1-2; no firm D call. The ends were cut back, 0 bases at V and 5 bases at J, with 7 bases in the middle. The germline V gene encodes CDR1 ENHRY and CDR2 SYGVKD. This CDR3 contains 13 residues. CDR3 sequence (DNA): TGTGCCATCAGTGAGTCGCGGGGTTATGGCTACACCTTC. Translated, it gives CAISESRGYGYTF.

The rearrangement joins TRBV6-1 to TRBJ2-5; the D gene is possibly TRBD1 (5 bases). Trimming stripped 4 bases from V and 1 base from J, with 13 bases between. CDR3 length: 15 residues. The germline gives CDR1 MNHNS, CDR2 SASEGT. CDR3 in amino acids: CASSVDSLPQETQYF. In DNA form, the CDR3 reads TGTGCCAGCAGTGTTGACAGTCTCCCCCAAGAGACCCAGTACTTC.

The rearrangement joins TRBV6-6 to TRBJ2-7, with TRBD1 identical over 7 bases. CDR1 and CDR2 (germline): MNHNY, SVGAGI (reference sequence). The CDR3 is made up of 13 amino acids. The junction had 8 bases not matched to a gene; V was cut back by 8 bases and J by 4 bases. This CDR3 is CASGAGGRYEQYF. Written as DNA, the CDR3 is TGTGCCAGCGGGGCAGGGGGTCGTTACGAGCAGTACTTC.